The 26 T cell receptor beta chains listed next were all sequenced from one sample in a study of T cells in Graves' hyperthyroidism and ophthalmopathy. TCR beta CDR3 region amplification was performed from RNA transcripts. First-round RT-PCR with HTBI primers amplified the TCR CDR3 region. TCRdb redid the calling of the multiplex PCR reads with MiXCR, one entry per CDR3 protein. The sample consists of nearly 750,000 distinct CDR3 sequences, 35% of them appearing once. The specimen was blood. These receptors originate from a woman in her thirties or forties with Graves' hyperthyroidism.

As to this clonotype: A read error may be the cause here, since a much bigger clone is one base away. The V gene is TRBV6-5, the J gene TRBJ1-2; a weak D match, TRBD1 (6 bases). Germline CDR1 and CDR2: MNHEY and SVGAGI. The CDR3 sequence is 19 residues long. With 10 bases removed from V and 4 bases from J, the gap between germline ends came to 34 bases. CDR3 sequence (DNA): TGTGCCAACAGGGAGGACACCCGTCCTTCTTTGGAACTTAGCTATGGCTACACCTTC. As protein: CANREDTRPSLELSYGYTF.

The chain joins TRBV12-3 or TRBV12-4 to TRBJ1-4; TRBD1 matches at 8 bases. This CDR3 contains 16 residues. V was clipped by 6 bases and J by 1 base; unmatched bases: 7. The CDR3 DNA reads TGTGCCAGCAGCCGGGACAGGAAAGGAACTAATGAAAAACTGTTTTTT. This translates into CASSRDRKGTNEKLFF.

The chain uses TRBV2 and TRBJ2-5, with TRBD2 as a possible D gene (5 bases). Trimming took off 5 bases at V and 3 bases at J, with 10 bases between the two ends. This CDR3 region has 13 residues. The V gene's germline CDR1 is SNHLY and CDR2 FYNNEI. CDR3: CASSTNSEETQYF. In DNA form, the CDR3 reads TGTGCCAGCAGTACAAATAGCGAAGAGACCCAGTACTTC. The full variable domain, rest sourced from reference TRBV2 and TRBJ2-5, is EPEVTQTPSHQVTQMGQEVILRCVPISNHLYFYWYRQILGQKVEFLVSFYNNEISEKSEIFDDQFSVERPDGSNFTLKIRSTKLEDSAMYFCASSTNSEETQYFGPGTRLLVL.

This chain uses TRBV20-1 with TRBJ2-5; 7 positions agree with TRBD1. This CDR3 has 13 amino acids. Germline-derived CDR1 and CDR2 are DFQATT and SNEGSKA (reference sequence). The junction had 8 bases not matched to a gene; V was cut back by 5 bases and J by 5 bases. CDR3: CSAWTGRQETQYF. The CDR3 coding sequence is TGCAGTGCTTGGACAGGTCGGCAGGAGACCCAGTACTTC.

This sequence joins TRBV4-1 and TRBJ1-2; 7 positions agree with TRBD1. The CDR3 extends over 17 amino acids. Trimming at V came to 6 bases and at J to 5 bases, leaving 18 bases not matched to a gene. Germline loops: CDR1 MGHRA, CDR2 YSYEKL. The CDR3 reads CASSPSPAIGTEYGYTF. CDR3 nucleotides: TGCGCCAGCAGTCCAAGTCCGGCCATAGGGACAGAATATGGCTACACCTTC.

The CDR3 reads CASSYEGRSYEQYF. The CDR3 coding sequence is TGTGCCAGCAGTTACGAGGGACGCTCCTACGAGCAGTACTTC. The J gene is TRBJ2-7, the V gene TRBV6-5; D is tentatively TRBD1 or TRBD2 (5 bases each). Per germline, CDR1 MNHEY and CDR2 SVGAGI. V was shortened by 2 bases and J by 0 bases, with 8 bases between the two germline ends. The CDR3 length is 14 residues.

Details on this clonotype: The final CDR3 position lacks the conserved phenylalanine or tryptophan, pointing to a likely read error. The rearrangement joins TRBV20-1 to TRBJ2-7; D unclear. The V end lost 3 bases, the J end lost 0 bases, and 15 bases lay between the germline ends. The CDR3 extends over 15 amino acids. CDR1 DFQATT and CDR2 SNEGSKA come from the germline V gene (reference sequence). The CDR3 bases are TGCAGTGCTAGTCCCCTGGAACGAAGCTCCTACGAGCAGTACCTC. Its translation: CSASPLERSSYEQYL.

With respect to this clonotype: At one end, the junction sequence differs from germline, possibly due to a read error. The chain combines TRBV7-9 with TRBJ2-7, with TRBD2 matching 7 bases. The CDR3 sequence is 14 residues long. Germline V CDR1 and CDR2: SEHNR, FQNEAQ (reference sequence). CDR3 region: CVSSRRDYTYEQYF. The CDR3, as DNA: TGCGTCAGCAGCCGACGGGACTACACCTACGAGCAGTACTTC.

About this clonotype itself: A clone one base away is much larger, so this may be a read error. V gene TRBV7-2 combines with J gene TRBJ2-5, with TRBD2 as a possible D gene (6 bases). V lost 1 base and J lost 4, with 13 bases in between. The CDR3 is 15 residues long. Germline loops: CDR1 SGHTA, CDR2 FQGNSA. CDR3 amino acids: CASSLGGDGGETQYF. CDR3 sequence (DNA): TGTGCCAGCAGCTTAGGGGGGGACGGGGGAGAGACCCAGTACTTC. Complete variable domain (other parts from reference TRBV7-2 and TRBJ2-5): GAGVSQSPSNKVTEKGKDVELRCDPISGHTALYWYRQSLGQGLEFLIYFQGNSAPDKSGLPSDRFSAERTGGSVSTLTIQRTQQEDSAVYLCASSLGGDGGETQYFGPGTRLLVL.

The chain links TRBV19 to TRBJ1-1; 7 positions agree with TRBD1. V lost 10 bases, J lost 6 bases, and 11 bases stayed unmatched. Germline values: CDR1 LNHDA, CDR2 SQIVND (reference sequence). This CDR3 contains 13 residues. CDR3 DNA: TGTGCCACCACACATGACAGGGCTGCTGAAGCTTTCTTT. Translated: CATTHDRAAEAFF.

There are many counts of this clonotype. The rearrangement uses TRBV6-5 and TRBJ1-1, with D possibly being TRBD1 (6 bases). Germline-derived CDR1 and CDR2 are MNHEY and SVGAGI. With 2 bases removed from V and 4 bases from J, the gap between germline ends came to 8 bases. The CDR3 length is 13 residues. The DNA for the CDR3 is TGTGCCAGCAGTTACGGCAGGGGCACTGAAGCTTTCTTT. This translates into CASSYGRGTEAFF.

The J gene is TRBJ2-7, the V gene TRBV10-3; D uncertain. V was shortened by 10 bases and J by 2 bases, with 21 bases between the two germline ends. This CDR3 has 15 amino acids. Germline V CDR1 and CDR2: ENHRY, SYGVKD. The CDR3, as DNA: TGTGCCAGCACCTACCTCCAGAAATGGCCCTACGAGCAGTACTTC. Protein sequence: CASTYLQKWPYEQYF.

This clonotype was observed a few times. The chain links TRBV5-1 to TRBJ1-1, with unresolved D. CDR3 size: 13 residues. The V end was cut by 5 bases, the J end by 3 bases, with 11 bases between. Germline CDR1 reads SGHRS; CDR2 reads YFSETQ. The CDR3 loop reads CASRPRGDTEAFF. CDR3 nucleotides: TGCGCCAGCAGACCGCGTGGGGACACTGAAGCTTTCTTT.

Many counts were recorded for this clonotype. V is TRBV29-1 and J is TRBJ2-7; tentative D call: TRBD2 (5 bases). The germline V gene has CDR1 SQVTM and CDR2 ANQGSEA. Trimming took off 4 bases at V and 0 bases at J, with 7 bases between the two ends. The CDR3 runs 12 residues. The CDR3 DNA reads TGCAGCGTTGCCGGACTCTCCTACGAGCAGTACTTC. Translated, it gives CSVAGLSYEQYF.

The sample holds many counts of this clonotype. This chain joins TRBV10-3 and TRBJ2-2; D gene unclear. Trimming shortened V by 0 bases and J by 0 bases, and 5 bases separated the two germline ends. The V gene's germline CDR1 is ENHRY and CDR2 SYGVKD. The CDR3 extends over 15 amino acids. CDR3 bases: TGTGCCATCAGTGAGTCAGCCCCGAACACCGGGGAGCTGTTTTTT. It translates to CAISESAPNTGELFF.

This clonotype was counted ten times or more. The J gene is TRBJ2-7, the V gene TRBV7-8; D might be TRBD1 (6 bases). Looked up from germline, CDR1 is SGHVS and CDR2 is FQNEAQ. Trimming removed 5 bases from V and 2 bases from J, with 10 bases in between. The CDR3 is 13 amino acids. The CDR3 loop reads CASSPRQAYEQYF. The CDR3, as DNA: TGTGCCAGCAGCCCTCGACAGGCCTACGAGCAGTACTTC.

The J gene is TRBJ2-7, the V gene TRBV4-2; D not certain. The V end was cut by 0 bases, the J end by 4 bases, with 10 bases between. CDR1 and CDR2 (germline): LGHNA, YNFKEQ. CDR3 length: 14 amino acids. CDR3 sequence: CASSQEYSSYEQYF. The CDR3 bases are TGTGCCAGCAGCCAAGAATACAGTTCTTACGAGCAGTACTTC.

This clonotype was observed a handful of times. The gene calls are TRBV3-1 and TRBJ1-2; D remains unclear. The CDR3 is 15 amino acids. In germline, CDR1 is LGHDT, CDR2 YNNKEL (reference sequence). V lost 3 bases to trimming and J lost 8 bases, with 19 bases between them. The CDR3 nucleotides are TGTGCCAGCAGCCAGCATGAGGGCCTCTCGCGCGGCTACACCTTC. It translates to CASSQHEGLSRGYTF.

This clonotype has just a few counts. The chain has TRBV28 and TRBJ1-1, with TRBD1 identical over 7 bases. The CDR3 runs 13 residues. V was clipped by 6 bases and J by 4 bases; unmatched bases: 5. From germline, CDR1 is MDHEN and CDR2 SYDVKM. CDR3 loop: CASRRGQPTEAFF. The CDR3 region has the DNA TGTGCCAGCAGAAGGGGACAGCCCACTGAAGCTTTCTTT. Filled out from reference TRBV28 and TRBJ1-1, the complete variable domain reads DVKVTQSSRYLVKRTGEKVFLECVQDMDHENMFWYRQDPGLGLRLIYFSYDVKMKEKGDIPEGYSVSREKKERFSLILESASTNQTSMYLCASRRGQPTEAFFGQGTRLTVV.

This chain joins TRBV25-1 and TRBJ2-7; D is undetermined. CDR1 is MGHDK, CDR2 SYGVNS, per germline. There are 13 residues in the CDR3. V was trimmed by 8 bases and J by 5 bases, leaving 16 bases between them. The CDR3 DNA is TGTGCCAGCGCCGACCCGGGCGCCCACGAGCAGTACTTC. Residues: CASADPGAHEQYF.

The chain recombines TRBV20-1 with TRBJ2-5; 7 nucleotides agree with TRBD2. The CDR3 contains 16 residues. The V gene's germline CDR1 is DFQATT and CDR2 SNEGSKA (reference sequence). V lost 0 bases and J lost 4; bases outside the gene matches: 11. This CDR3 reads CSARDGGTTSRETQYF. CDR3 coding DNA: TGCAGTGCTAGAGATGGGGGGACGACTAGCCGAGAGACCCAGTACTTC.

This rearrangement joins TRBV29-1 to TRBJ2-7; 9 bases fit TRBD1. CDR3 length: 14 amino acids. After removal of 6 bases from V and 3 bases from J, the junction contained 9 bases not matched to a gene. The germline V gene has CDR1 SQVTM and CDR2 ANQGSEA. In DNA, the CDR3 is TGCAGCGTAGCAGCCGGGACAGGGAACTACGAGCAGTACTTC. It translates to CSVAAGTGNYEQYF.

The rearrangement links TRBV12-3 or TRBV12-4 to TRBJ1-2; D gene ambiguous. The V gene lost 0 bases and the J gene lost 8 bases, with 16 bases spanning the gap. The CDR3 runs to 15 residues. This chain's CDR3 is CASSLAGAGSDGYTF. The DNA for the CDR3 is TGTGCCAGCAGTTTAGCGGGTGCAGGCTCGGACGGCTACACCTTC.

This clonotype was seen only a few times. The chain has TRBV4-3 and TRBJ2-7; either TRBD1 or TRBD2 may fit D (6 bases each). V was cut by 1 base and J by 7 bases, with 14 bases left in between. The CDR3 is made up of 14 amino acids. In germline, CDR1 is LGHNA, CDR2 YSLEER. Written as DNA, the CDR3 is TGCGCCAGCAGCCAAGTGGGGGGCGGAGCAGAGCAGTACTTC. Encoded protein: CASSQVGGGAEQYF.

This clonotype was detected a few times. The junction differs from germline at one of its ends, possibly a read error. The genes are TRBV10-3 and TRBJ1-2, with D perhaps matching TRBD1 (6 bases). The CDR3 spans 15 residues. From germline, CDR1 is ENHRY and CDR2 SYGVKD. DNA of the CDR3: TGTGCCAGCAGTGAATATGGGCAGGGGTCCTATGGCTACACCTTC. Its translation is CASSEYGQGSYGYTF.

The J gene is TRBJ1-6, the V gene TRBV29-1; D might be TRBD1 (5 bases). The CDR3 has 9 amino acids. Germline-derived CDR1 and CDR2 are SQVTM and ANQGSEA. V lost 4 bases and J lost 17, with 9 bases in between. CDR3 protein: CSVAEDIHF. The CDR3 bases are TGCAGCGTTGCTGAGGACATCCACTTT.